This TCR beta chain was profiled in a study of identical twins' blood T cells. TCRdb re-called the 5' RACE reads with MiXCR, one entry per CDR3 protein. The repertoire holds roughly 380,000 distinct CDR3 sequences, roughly 27% seen once, with about 6.1% in the top ten. The V end was cut by 2 bases, the J end by 2 bases, with 10 bases between. The CDR3 spans 15 residues. Sequencing input: PBMCs. The V and J genes are TRBV12-3 or TRBV12-4 and TRBJ2-1, with D unclear. The sequence came from a woman between 18 and 50 years old in good health. CDR3 bases: TGTGCCAGCAGTTTAAAGTGGGGAACCTACAATGAGCAGTTCTTC. This translates into CASSLKWGTYNEQFF.